These T cell receptor beta chains were read from a single sample in a study of lymphopenia after photon versus proton radiotherapy. Some clones are missing from TCRdb's copy, which holds only in-frame ones; the method was immunoSEQ multiplex PCR. The sample has around 50,000 clones; approximately 84% are singletons. The sample consisted of peripheral blood, taken from a patient treated with proton-based radiotherapy. These receptors all come from a man in his 60s with pancreatic cancer. CDR3s include the opening cysteine and the closing phenylalanine or tryptophan. The D gene is left open where the match is weak. Size tells how often a clone was seen (once, few, many) or the class of an expanded clone, and some rows leave it out.

14	NA	TRBV7-9	TRBJ1-2	NA	CASSSHGGAGGYTF	TGTGCCAGCAGCTCCCATGGCGGGGCTGGTGGCTACACCTTC
12	NA	TRBV7-8	TRBJ2-5	NA	CASSPNQETQYF	TGTGCCAGCAGCCCCAACCAAGAGACCCAGTACTTC
13	NA	TRBV5-1	TRBJ2-7	NA	CASSDGASSEQYF	TGCGCCAGCAGCGACGGAGCTTCAAGCGAGCAGTACTTC
14	NA	TRBV28	TRBJ2-7	TRBD1	CASRTGTGGYEQYF	TGTGCCAGCAGAACCGGGACAGGGGGTTACGAGCAGTACTTC
14	NA	TRBV7-9	TRBJ2-5	TRBD1	CASSLQGAGETQYF	TGTGCCAGCAGCTTACAGGGGGCCGGGGAGACCCAGTACTTC
15	NA	TRBV27	TRBJ2-1	TRBD1	CASSPTGPSYNEQFF	TGTGCCAGCAGTCCGACAGGGCCCTCCTACAATGAGCAGTTCTTC
14	NA	TRBV19	TRBJ1-2	NA	CASSIRGPNYGYTF	TGTGCCAGTAGTATAAGGGGTCCAAACTATGGCTACACCTTC
14	NA	TRBV5-1	TRBJ2-2	NA	CASSLVRGTGELFF	TGCGCCAGCAGCTTGGTCCGGGGCACCGGGGAGCTGTTTTTT
14	once	TRBV5-6	TRBJ1-1	NA	CASSLVSRDTEAFF	TGTGCCAGCAGCTTGGTCAGTCGTGACACTGAAGCTTTCTTT
16	NA	TRBV9	TRBJ2-2	NA	CASSVEEPANTGELFF	TGTGCCAGCAGCGTTGAGGAACCAGCAAACACCGGGGAGCTGTTTTTT
12	NA	TRBV30	TRBJ1-4	TRBD1	CAWRGTVEKLFF	TGTGCCTGGAGGGGGACAGTTGAAAAACTGTTTTTT
19	NA	TRBV28	TRBJ2-1	NA	CASSKQQGILLLVGNEQFF	TGTGCCAGCAGTAAACAACAGGGAATCCTCCTTTTAGTAGGCAATGAGCAGTTCTTC
16	once	TRBV7-9	TRBJ1-2	NA	CASSLEGGRQIYGYTF	TGTGCCAGCAGCTTAGAAGGCGGAAGGCAGATCTATGGCTACACCTTC
14	NA	TRBV28	TRBJ1-5	NA	CASSSTVSNQPQHF	TGTGCCAGCAGTAGCACAGTTAGCAATCAGCCCCAGCATTTT
16	once	TRBV10-3	TRBJ1-5	TRBD1	CAVGNSGGEGDQPQHF	TGTGCCGTCGGAAATTCAGGGGGCGAAGGCGATCAGCCCCAGCATTTT
16	NA	TRBV7-8	TRBJ2-3	TRBD2	CASSLTAGGRSDTQYF	TGTGCCAGCAGCCTCACGGCGGGAGGTCGGTCAGATACGCAGTATTTT
10	once	TRBV2	TRBJ2-1	NA	CASSASIAFF	TGTGCCAGCAGTGCCAGTATTGCGTTCTTC
14	NA	TRBV5-1	TRBJ2-7	NA	CASSLRNTGYEQYF	TGCGCCAGCAGCTTAAGGAACACGGGGTACGAGCAGTACTTC